Presented here are 12 T cell receptor beta chains from one specimen sequenced in a study of blood T cell repertoires in COVID-19. Some clones are missing from TCRdb's copy, which holds only in-frame ones; the method was immunoSEQ multiplex PCR. The table records some 78,000 clones, around 90% of them present only once. The specimen was peripheral blood. Receptors originate from an elderly woman with active or convalescent COVID-19.

V is TRBV29-1 and J is TRBJ2-1; the D gene is possibly TRBD2 (5 bases). V was clipped by 6 bases and J by 2 bases, with 14 bases between them. The CDR3 loop spans 14 amino acids. The germline V gene has CDR1 SQVTM and CDR2 ANQGSEA. The CDR3 region has the DNA TGCAGCGTACGCGACGGAGGACCCTACAATGAGCAGTTCTTC. It specifies CSVRDGGPYNEQFF.

The V gene is TRBV6-6, the J gene TRBJ1-5, with 9 bases matching TRBD1. Germline CDR1 reads MNHNY; CDR2 reads SVGAGI (reference sequence). The CDR3 is 14 amino acids. The V and J ends lost 5 bases and 6 bases, in that order; junction bases with no gene match: 5. The CDR3 nucleotides read TGTGCCAGCAGTAAGGACAGGGGAGCTCAGCCCCAGCATTTT. Its protein is CASSKDRGAQPQHF.

This chain connects TRBV18 to TRBJ2-7; maybe TRBD1 (7 bases). V dropped 2 bases and J dropped 5 bases, with 22 bases sitting between them. This CDR3 is 17 amino acids long. Germline V gene data show CDR1 as KGHSH and CDR2 as LQKENI. Here the CDR3 reads CASSPTNSGRGKNEQYF. The CDR3 DNA reads TGTGCCAGCTCACCAACAAATAGCGGCAGGGGGAAAAACGAGCAGTACTTC.

The V and J genes are TRBV5-1 and TRBJ2-1; 14 bases align to TRBD2. The V gene's germline CDR1 is SGHRS and CDR2 YFSETQ. The CDR3 length is 15 residues. V was pared by 3 bases and J by 8 bases, with 4 bases of the junction left unmatched. CDR3 protein: CASSSGLAGVHEQFF. CDR3 DNA: TGCGCCAGCAGCTCGGGACTAGCGGGAGTACATGAGCAGTTCTTC.

J is TRBJ2-3 and V is TRBV19; 8 bases agree with TRBD1. The germline V gene has CDR1 LNHDA and CDR2 SQIVND (reference sequence). The CDR3 sequence is 14 residues long. V shed 5 bases and J 4 bases; nucleotides not matched to a gene: 5. The CDR3 nucleotides read TGTGCCAGTAGTCTTAGGACAGGGTCAGATACGCAGTATTTT. Its protein is CASSLRTGSDTQYF. The full variable domain, rest sourced from reference TRBV19 and TRBJ2-3, is DGGITQSPKYLFRKEGQNVTLSCEQNLNHDAMYWYRQDPGQGLRLIYYSQIVNDFQKGDIAEGYSVSREKKESFPLTVTSAQKNPTAFYLCASSLRTGSDTQYFGPGTRLTVL.

The genes are TRBV2 and TRBJ2-7, with D possibly matching TRBD1 (6 bases). The CDR3 has 13 amino acids. V lost 3 bases and J 3 bases, leaving 9 bases between the germline ends. Germline values: CDR1 SNHLY, CDR2 FYNNEI. The CDR3 coding sequence is TGTGCCAGCAGTGAGGACAGCCTCTACGAGCAGTACTTC. As protein: CASSEDSLYEQYF. The whole variable domain, filled in from reference TRBV2 and TRBJ2-7, reads EPEVTQTPSHQVTQMGQEVILRCVPISNHLYFYWYRQILGQKVEFLVSFYNNEISEKSEIFDDQFSVERPDGSNFTLKIRSTKLEDSAMYFCASSEDSLYEQYFGPGTRLTVT.

V gene TRBV18 combines with J gene TRBJ2-3; 8 nucleotides align to TRBD1. Trimming at V came to 8 bases and at J to 0 bases, leaving 4 bases not matched to a gene. CDR1 is KGHSH, CDR2 LQKENI, per germline. The CDR3 loop spans 14 amino acids. CDR3 sequence (DNA): TGTGCCAGCCGACAGGGGCTAAGCACAGATACGCAGTATTTT. Translated: CASRQGLSTDTQYF.

The J gene is TRBJ2-1, the V gene TRBV9; 7 nucleotides agree with TRBD2. CDR1 and CDR2 from the germline V gene are SGDLS and YYNGEE. CDR3 length: 16 amino acids. V lost 3 bases and J lost 7; bases outside the gene matches: 13. In DNA, the CDR3 is TGTGCCAGCAGCGCAGGGCGGGGCGGGAGAGTTAATGAGCAGTTCTTC. Protein product: CASSAGRGGRVNEQFF.

The chain carries TRBV19 and TRBJ2-3; D gene uncertain. The CDR3 is made up of 12 amino acids. Germline CDR1 is LNHDA and CDR2 is SQIVND (reference sequence). Trimming left V 8 bases short and J 10 bases short, with 16 bases between. The CDR3 bases are TGTGCCAGTGGCCACTACGGTAGTCCGCAGTATTTT. Translation: CASGHYGSPQYF.

The count of this clone is one. This sequence joins TRBV4-2 and TRBJ2-2, with 9 bases that match TRBD2. The length of the CDR3 is 15 residues. The V segment lost 4 bases and the J segment 4 bases; nucleotides outside the gene matches: 4. Germline lookup yields CDR1 LGHNA and CDR2 YNFKEQ. The DNA for the CDR3 is TGTGCCAGCAGCCCCATTAGCGGGAGCACCGGGGAGCTGTTTTTT. It translates to CASSPISGSTGELFF.

J is TRBJ2-3 and V is TRBV9; 11 nucleotides align to TRBD2. Looked up from germline, CDR1 is SGDLS and CDR2 is YYNGEE. V lost 3 bases to trimming and J lost 5 bases; unmatched junction nucleotides: 2. The length of the CDR3 is 14 residues. The chain's CDR3 is CASSAGTSGDTQYF. CDR3 in DNA: TGTGCCAGCAGCGCCGGGACTAGCGGAGATACGCAGTATTTT.

The chain couples TRBV9 to TRBJ2-5; a possible D gene is TRBD1 (6 bases). The CDR3 totals 17 residues. Germline CDR1 SGDLS, CDR2 YYNGEE. V shed 2 bases and J shed 4 bases, with 21 bases lying between them. The CDR3 bases are TGTGCCAGCAGCGTCCGGGTTGGCAGGGGATTGGGAGAGACCCAGTACTTC. Amino acids: CASSVRVGRGLGETQYF.